Below are 15 T cell receptor beta chains sequenced from a single sample in a study of blood T cell repertoires in COVID-19. Measured with immunoSEQ multiplex PCR; TCRdb has only the in-frame clones, and not every one. The sample lists roughly 150,000 clones; just under 85% were seen once. The sample was peripheral blood. Every receptor here comes from a woman older than 75 with COVID-19, enrolled during active disease.

The V and J genes are TRBV12-5 and TRBJ2-2; 9 bases are a match to TRBD2. This CDR3 comprises 15 residues. Germline V gives CDR1 LGHNT, CDR2 FRNRAP. V gave up 7 bases and J gave up 6 bases; unmatched junction bases: 9. The CDR3 loop is CASVLGTSLPGELFF. The CDR3, as DNA: TGTGCTAGTGTCTTAGGGACTAGCCTCCCCGGGGAGCTGTTTTTT.

This sequence joins TRBV4-2 and TRBJ2-7; no definite D call. This CDR3 is built from 14 residues. With 1 base removed from V and 1 base from J, the gap between germline ends came to 8 bases. The germline gives CDR1 LGHNA, CDR2 YNFKEQ. The CDR3 DNA is TGTGCCAGCAGCCAAGGGGCTCAATCCTACGAGCAGTACTTC. This encodes CASSQGAQSYEQYF.

The chain employs TRBV6-6 and TRBJ1-2; 10 positions agree with TRBD1. The CDR3 is 17 amino acids. Germline V gene sequence: CDR1 MNHNY, CDR2 SVGAGI (reference sequence). V shed 5 bases and J 4 bases; nucleotides not matched to a gene: 13. The CDR3: CASSLVPGQGRAYGYTF. The CDR3 region has the DNA TGTGCCAGCAGTCTCGTCCCGGGACAGGGGCGAGCCTATGGCTACACCTTC.

The CDR3 here is CASRHPGTGELFF. The CDR3 bases are TGTGCCAGCAGGCACCCAGGGACCGGGGAGCTGTTTTTT. The chain carries TRBV6-5 and TRBJ2-2, with D perhaps matching TRBD1 (5 bases). The CDR3 sequence is 13 residues long. Looked up from germline, CDR1 is MNHEY and CDR2 is SVGAGI. V gave up 6 bases and J gave up 5 bases, with 10 bases separating them.

J is TRBJ2-1 and V is TRBV19; D might be TRBD2 (6 bases). V shed 5 bases and J shed 8 bases, with 13 bases lying between them. This CDR3 has 13 residues. Germline V CDR1 and CDR2: LNHDA, SQIVND (reference sequence). The CDR3 spells CASSRDFRDEQFF. The CDR3 nucleotides read TGTGCCAGTAGTCGGGACTTTCGCGATGAGCAGTTCTTC. Full variable domain (rest looked up from reference TRBV19 and TRBJ2-1): DGGITQSPKYLFRKEGQNVTLSCEQNLNHDAMYWYRQDPGQGLRLIYYSQIVNDFQKGDIAEGYSVSREKKESFPLTVTSAQKNPTAFYLCASSRDFRDEQFFGPGTRLTVL.

This chain uses TRBV5-1 with TRBJ2-2, with a possible D match to TRBD1 (5 bases). Between the trimmed V and J ends, which lost 3 bases and 0 bases, there was a span of 12 bases. This CDR3 contains 16 residues. CDR1 and CDR2 (germline): SGHRS, YFSETQ. The chain's CDR3 is CASSWRTGSNTGELFF. DNA of the CDR3: TGCGCCAGCAGCTGGCGAACAGGATCGAACACCGGGGAGCTGTTTTTT.

This rearrangement joins TRBV11-2 to TRBJ1-4; tentative D call: TRBD1 (5 bases). Germline-derived CDR1 and CDR2 are SGHAT and FQNNGV. The CDR3 runs 14 residues. Trimming took off 1 base at V and 8 bases at J, with 11 bases between the two ends. The DNA of the CDR3 is TGTGCCAGCAGCTTAGCAGGGTCAGGGGAAAAACTGTTTTTT. Its translation is CASSLAGSGEKLFF.

The CDR3 DNA follows: TGTGCCATCAGTGAGGGGTCGGGACTCATACAAGAGACCCAGTACTTC. Translated, it gives CAISEGSGLIQETQYF. The rearrangement uses TRBV10-3 and TRBJ2-5, with D tentatively TRBD2 (6 bases). Deletions cut 2 bases from V and 2 bases from J, with 15 bases between. Germline CDR1 ENHRY, CDR2 SYGVKD. There are 16 residues in the CDR3.

This clone has just one count. The chain recombines TRBV5-1 with TRBJ2-1; 9 bases fit TRBD1. The junction had 8 bases not matched to a gene; V was cut back by 7 bases and J by 6 bases. Germline V gene lookup returns CDR1 SGHRS and CDR2 YFSETQ. This CDR3 spans 14 amino acids. CDR3 protein: CASGTGGQLNEQFF. CDR3 sequence (DNA): TGCGCCAGCGGAACAGGGGGCCAACTCAATGAGCAGTTCTTC.

This chain joins TRBV5-5 and TRBJ1-4; unclear D gene. CDR1 is SGHKS and CDR2 is YYEKEE in the germline V gene (reference sequence). The CDR3 has 13 amino acids. With 9 bases removed from V and 0 bases from J, the gap between germline ends came to 9 bases. The CDR3 DNA reads TGTGCCACCTCCGCGGCAACTAATGAAAAACTGTTTTTT. It yields the protein CATSAATNEKLFF.

CDR3 region: CAISESGTGASSLHF. CDR3 bases: TGTGCCATCAGTGAGTCTGGGACAGGGGCTAGTTCCCTCCACTTT. The genes are TRBV10-3 and TRBJ1-6, with 10 bases that match TRBD1. This CDR3 is 15 amino acids long. V gave up 0 bases and J gave up 14 bases; unmatched junction bases: 7. The germline gives CDR1 ENHRY, CDR2 SYGVKD.

The sample holds one count of this clone. This chain uses TRBV3-1 (or the pseudogene TRBV3-2) with TRBJ1-5; TRBD1 is a possible D gene (6 bases). CDR3 size: 14 residues. V lost 6 bases and J lost 6, with 15 bases in between. Germline CDR1 and CDR2: LGHDT and YNNKEL (reference sequence). The CDR3 loop is CASSLGQGSQPQHF. CDR3 nucleotide sequence: TGTGCCAGCAGTCTTGGTCAGGGGAGTCAGCCCCAGCATTTT.

In this sample, this clone turned up a few times. The chain employs TRBV2 and TRBJ1-2; TRBD1 is a possible D gene (6 bases). The V end lost 7 bases, the J end lost 6 bases, and 18 bases lay between the germline ends. CDR1 and CDR2 (germline): SNHLY, FYNNEI. The CDR3 extends over 14 amino acids. CDR3 sequence (DNA): TGTGCCAGCAATGGTTTGGGGGCTGGGAATGGCTACACCTTC. This translates into CASNGLGAGNGYTF. Filled out from reference TRBV2 and TRBJ1-2, the complete variable domain reads EPEVTQTPSHQVTQMGQEVILRCVPISNHLYFYWYRQILGQKVEFLVSFYNNEISEKSEIFDDQFSVERPDGSNFTLKIRSTKLEDSAMYFCASNGLGAGNGYTFGSGTRLTVV.

The chain has TRBV2 and TRBJ1-6, with 7 bases identical to TRBD1. The V gene's germline CDR1 is SNHLY and CDR2 FYNNEI. The CDR3 covers 16 residues. The J segment lost 0 bases and the V segment lost 4 bases, leaving 3 bases of the junction unmatched. The CDR3 reads CASSGDSSSYNSPLHF. CDR3 DNA: TGTGCCAGCAGTGGGGACAGTAGCTCCTATAATTCACCCCTCCACTTT. Combining the CDR3 with reference TRBV2 and TRBJ1-6 gives the whole variable domain EPEVTQTPSHQVTQMGQEVILRCVPISNHLYFYWYRQILGQKVEFLVSFYNNEISEKSEIFDDQFSVERPDGSNFTLKIRSTKLEDSAMYFCASSGDSSSYNSPLHFGNGTRLTVT.

This sequence joins TRBV4-1 and TRBJ2-3, with 10 nucleotides matching TRBD1. This CDR3 spans 16 amino acids. Germline assignment: CDR1 MGHRA and CDR2 YSYEKL. Germline trimming cut 1 base from V and 4 bases from J; bases unmatched to any gene: 5. The CDR3 DNA follows: TGCGCCAGCAGCCAAGCGGGGACAGGGGCCGCAGATACGCAGTATTTT. It codes for CASSQAGTGAADTQYF.